These T cell receptor beta chains were read from a single sample in a study of Graves' ophthalmopathy and Graves' hyperthyroidism. TCRdb passed the multiplex PCR reads through MiXCR, listing each CDR3 protein once. The repertoire has about 740,000 distinct CDR3 sequences, 35% to 50% of them found once; the top ten carry roughly 46%. The sequenced material came from peripheral blood. These receptors all come from an adult man with Graves' ophthalmopathy. Each CDR3 is given with its conserved first and last residue. The D gene is left open where the match is weak. Clone size appears in some rows only: once, few, many, or a class for an expanded clone.

clone_size | j_call | v_call | d_call | cdr3_aa | cdr3_nt
. | TRBJ2-7 | TRBV29-1 | . | CSLRGLEQYF | TGCAGCTTACGGGGGCTCGAGCAGTACTTC
. | TRBJ1-5 | TRBV2 | . | CAKTGLQPQHF | TGTGCCAAGACAGGACTTCAGCCCCAGCATTTT
. | TRBJ2-1 | TRBV25-1 | TRBD2 | CASSEYLAVYNEQFF | TGTGCCAGCAGTGAATACCTAGCGGTCTACAATGAGCAGTTCTTC
. | TRBJ2-7 | TRBV10-3 | TRBD1 | CATGDTGTGRAYEQYF | TGTGCCACCGGGGACACCGGGACAGGGAGGGCCTACGAGCAGTACTTC
many | TRBJ2-7 | TRBV10-3 | . | CAIGTRDSTPYEQYF | TGTGCCATCGGTACCAGAGACAGTACTCCCTACGAGCAGTACTTC
many | TRBJ2-7 | TRBV29-1 | . | CSVGHDGGEQYF | TGCAGCGTTGGCCATGACGGGGGCGAGCAGTACTTC
many | TRBJ1-2 | TRBV14 | . | CASSQDTTVTYTF | TGTGCCAGCAGCCAGGACACCACAGTGACCTACACCTTC
few | TRBJ2-2 | TRBV9 | . | CASSVHTGELFF | TGTGCCAGCAGCGTACACACCGGGGAGCTGTTTTTT
. | TRBJ2-2 | TRBV5-1 | TRBD2 | CASSLDLAGDTGELFF | TGCGCCAGCAGCTTGGATCTAGCGGGAGACACCGGGGAGCTGTTTTTT
many | TRBJ2-6 | TRBV2 | TRBD1 | CASSEAQGASRGANVLTF | TGTGCCAGCAGTGAGGCACAGGGGGCATCGAGGGGGGCCAACGTCCTGACTTTC
. | TRBJ2-7 | TRBV10-3 | . | CASRPGTVTYEQYF | TGTGCCAGCAGACCCGGGACGGTGACCTACGAGCAGTACTTC
. | TRBJ1-2 | TRBV4-2 | . | CASSQVADSANYGYTF | TGTGCCAGCAGCCAAGTCGCCGACTCTGCAAACTATGGCTACACCTTC
. | TRBJ2-6 | TRBV3-1 | TRBD1 | CASSPQTGPFSGANVLTF | TGTGCCAGCAGCCCCCAGACAGGGCCCTTCTCTGGGGCCAACGTCCTGACTTTC
. | TRBJ1-2 | TRBV7-9 | . | CATGFDTEIYGYTF | TGTGCCACCGGCTTTGACACCGAAATATATGGCTACACCTTC
many | TRBJ2-5 | TRBV7-9 | . | CASSLRSTGRQETQYF | TGTGCCAGCAGCTTGAGATCAACAGGGAGGCAAGAGACCCAGTACTTC
. | TRBJ2-7 | TRBV2 | TRBD2 | CASSLTSGYTGEQYF | TGTGCCAGCAGCTTGACTAGCGGATACACCGGGGAGCAGTACTTC
. | TRBJ1-2 | TRBV9 | TRBD1 | CASSMNPPPGQGTMDGYTF | TGTGCCAGCAGCATGAACCCTCCCCCAGGACAGGGAACCATGGATGGCTACACCTTC
. | TRBJ1-2 | TRBV25-1 | . | CASSRSPGTRGYTF | TGTGCCAGCAGCCGTAGTCCTGGGACCCGCGGCTACACCTTC
many | TRBJ2-2 | TRBV25-1 | . | CASSDSGWTGELFF | TGTGCCAGCAGTGATTCGGGGTGGACCGGGGAGCTGTTTTTT
. | TRBJ2-3 | TRBV10-3 | TRBD1 | CAISEDRGRGTDTQYF | TGTGCCATCAGCGAAGACAGGGGGCGAGGCACAGATACGCAGTATTTT